Listed below are T cell receptor beta chains from one sample, sequenced in a study of T cell changes during pregnancy in multiple sclerosis. Assay: immunoSEQ multiplex PCR; the TCRdb copy retains only in-frame clones and omits some. The repertoire holds tens of thousands of clones, about nine tenths seen once, with about 10% in the top ten. Sequenced material: CD8+ T cells from peripheral blood mononuclear cells, taken before pregnancy. The source of these receptors is a female donor with multiple sclerosis, enrolled in a pregnancy study. The CDR3 runs from the conserved cysteine through the conserved F or W. D genes are given only for firm matches. Not all rows give a size; the values are once, few, many and, for expanded clones, a class.

abundance	v_gene	d_gene	j_gene	CDR3nt	CDR3aa
.	TRBV27	.	TRBJ1-5	TGTGCCAGCAGTTTATCACGGGGGAATCAGCCCCAGCATTTT	CASSLSRGNQPQHF
once	TRBV27	.	TRBJ2-1	TGTGCCAGCAGTTACTCTAGCAACCCTACCTACAATGAGCAGTTCTTC	CASSYSSNPTYNEQFF
.	TRBV12-5	TRBD2	TRBJ2-7	TGTGCTAGTGCCCCGCCGGCGGGGGCCTACGAGCAGTACTTC	CASAPPAGAYEQYF
.	TRBV11-1	TRBD1	TRBJ2-1	TGTGCCAGCAGCTCCGGGACAGGGTACAATGAGCAGTTCTTC	CASSSGTGYNEQFF
.	TRBV27	.	TRBJ2-7	TGTGCCAGCAGAAGGGGAATGGTACAGTACTTC	CASRRGMVQYF
once	TRBV4-3	.	TRBJ2-7	TGCGCCAGCAGCCAAGAACATAGCGAACTACCCTACGAGCAGTACTTC	CASSQEHSELPYEQYF
.	TRBV5-4	TRBD1	TRBJ2-7	TGTGCCAGCAGCACGGGACAGGGGGCCGACGAGCAGTACTTC	CASSTGQGADEQYF
.	TRBV5-4	.	TRBJ2-1	TGTGCCAGCAGCTTTATCGACGGGGGGCAGTTCCTCCATGAGCAGTTCTTC	CASSFIDGGQFLHEQFF
.	TRBV5-1	.	TRBJ2-3	TGCGCCAGCAGCTTGGCTTCGACGGGGGAGGCTACGCAGTATTTT	CASSLASTGEATQYF
few	TRBV6-1	.	TRBJ2-7	TGTGCCAGCAATACAGGTGCCGGCGAGCAGTACTTC	CASNTGAGEQYF
.	TRBV7-2	.	TRBJ2-1	TGTGCCAGTTTCGTTCAGCGTAGCTCCTACAATGAGCAGTTCTTC	CASFVQRSSYNEQFF
.	TRBV2	.	TRBJ2-1	TGTGCCAGCAGGGATCAGGCAAGCTCCTACAATGAGCAGTTCTTC	CASRDQASSYNEQFF
.	TRBV19	.	TRBJ1-5	TGTGCCAGTAGTATACAGGTGTATGGTCAGCCCCAGCATTTT	CASSIQVYGQPQHF
.	TRBV2	.	TRBJ2-3	TGTGCCAGCAGTGTATGGACTTTCACAGATACGCAGTATTTT	CASSVWTFTDTQYF
.	TRBV19	TRBD1	TRBJ1-5	TGTGCCAGTAGTATATTGGGGACAGGCCACAATCAGCCCCAGCATTTT	CASSILGTGHNQPQHF
.	TRBV29-1	.	TRBJ1-2	TGCAGCGTCCCGGGGGGAGGGGATGGCTACACCTTC	CSVPGGGDGYTF
.	TRBV30	.	TRBJ2-3	TGTGCCTGGAGTGTAACAGGCGCTAGCACAGATACGCAGTATTTT	CAWSVTGASTDTQYF
.	TRBV7-9	.	TRBJ2-7	TGTGCCAGCAGCTTGAGGACACTCTACGAGCAGTACTTC	CASSLRTLYEQYF
.	TRBV5-1	.	TRBJ1-2	TGCGCCAGCAGCCCTGTGGAGAAAGTGCATAGCTATGGCTACACCTTC	CASSPVEKVHSYGYTF
.	TRBV5-6	.	TRBJ2-7	TGTGCCAGCAGCAAGGTGGGGGCCTACTCCTACGAGCAGTACTTC	CASSKVGAYSYEQYF
once	TRBV2	.	TRBJ2-3	TGTGCCAGTGTATCCGTCTTGAGCACAGATACGCAGTATTTT	CASVSVLSTDTQYF
.	TRBV25-1	TRBD1	TRBJ1-2	TGTGCCAGCAGGCCGACCGGGACAGGGTTGCTAAGTGGCTACACCTTC	CASRPTGTGLLSGYTF
.	TRBV5-5	TRBD1	TRBJ1-2	TGTGCCAGCAGCTATGGGACAGGGGGAGGCTACACCTTC	CASSYGTGGGYTF
.	TRBV6-5	TRBD2	TRBJ2-1	TGTGCCAGCAGGATCCTAGCGGTGCTTCATAATGAGCAGTTCTTC	CASRILAVLHNEQFF
.	TRBV5-6	TRBD1	TRBJ2-5	TGTGCCAGCAGCCGCACGGACAGGGGGTTGACAGAGACCCAGTACTTC	CASSRTDRGLTETQYF
.	TRBV7-6	TRBD2	TRBJ2-7	TGTGCCAGTGGGACGGGAGGGCCCGGCGAGCAGTACTTC	CASGTGGPGEQYF
.	TRBV4-1	TRBD1	TRBJ1-4	TGCGCCAGCAGCCAAGAGGGACAGGGGGCTTCTAATGAAAAACTGTTTTTT	CASSQEGQGASNEKLFF
.	TRBV5-4	TRBD1	TRBJ2-7	TGTGCCAGCAGCGCAAACCGGGACAGGGGGGGCGAGCAGTACTTC	CASSANRDRGGEQYF
.	TRBV5-6	TRBD2	TRBJ2-7	TGTGCCAGCAGCCCAGCGACAGCGGGGACCTACGAGCAGTACTTC	CASSPATAGTYEQYF
.	TRBV5-4	.	TRBJ2-7	TGTGCCAGCAGCCCCCAACAGGGTTCGGGATACGAGCAGTACTTC	CASSPQQGSGYEQYF
.	TRBV9	TRBD1	TRBJ1-4	TGTGCCAGCAGCGTAGCTACAGGGGGCGCTTCTGAAAAACTGTTTTTT	CASSVATGGASEKLFF
.	TRBV9	TRBD2	TRBJ2-3	TGTGCCAGCAGAGCATTAGCGGGGGGCCCCACAGATACGCAGTATTTT	CASRALAGGPTDTQYF
.	TRBV27	TRBD1	TRBJ1-1	TGTGCCACCCAAAAAGGAGGGACAGGGGGCGCCTTTACCACTGAAGCTTTCTTT	CATQKGGTGGAFTTEAFF
.	TRBV4-2	TRBD1	TRBJ1-1	TGTGCCACTCGGACAGGGTCTACTGAAGCTTTCTTT	CATRTGSTEAFF
.	TRBV11-2	.	TRBJ1-4	TGTGCCAGCAGCTTAGAGAGGGAAAAACTGTTTTTT	CASSLEREKLFF
.	TRBV7-9	TRBD1	TRBJ1-4	TGTGCCAGCTGCCTTGGACAGGGGGGTGAAAAACTGTTTTTT	CASCLGQGGEKLFF
.	TRBV5-6	TRBD1	TRBJ2-2	TGTGCCAGCAGCGGGGGACAGACAGCGAACACCGGGGAGCTGTTTTTT	CASSGGQTANTGELFF
.	TRBV5-1	.	TRBJ2-7	TGCGCCAGCAGCTCTGAGTACGAGCAGTACTTC	CASSSEYEQYF
.	TRBV9	.	TRBJ2-3	TGTGCCAGCAGCGTAGCCGGGTTTAGCGGTATCACAGATACGCAGTATTTT	CASSVAGFSGITDTQYF
.	TRBV10-1	TRBD1	TRBJ2-7	TGCGCCAGCAGTGCAGGGGGTCACGAGCAGTACTTC	CASSAGGHEQYF